This TCR beta chain was captured by sequencing in a study of blood T cell repertoires in COVID-19. Across the study: Researchers got acute and convalescent COVID-19 samples from the United States, Italy and Spain. PBMCs, B-cell-depleted T cells, or T cells were the source of the cDNA or gDNA that made up the material.

This clone was picked up one time. Per the original data handling: Estimated nucleated cell counts came from reference gene primer amplification. Produced via immunoSEQ multiplex PCR; TCRdb's table is partial and in-frame only. The DNA was the basis for D and trimming; V, J and clone size are from that table. The sample comprises 110,000 or so clones, more than 80% of which are singletons, and over 7.5% rests with the top ten. Sequenced sample: peripheral blood. The sequence was obtained from a woman aged 40 to 50 with acute or convalescent COVID-19.

DNA of the CDR3: TGTGCCAGTAGTATCCTCGGCCGGGACAGGGGTTTGGGCACAGATACGCAGTATTTT. The encoded protein is CASSILGRDRGLGTDTQYF. V usage is TRBV19 and J usage is TRBJ2-3; 10 bases match TRBD1. J lost 1 base, V lost 3 bases, and 13 bases had no gene match. This CDR3 spans 19 amino acids. Germline V gene lookup returns CDR1 LNHDA and CDR2 SQIVND (reference sequence).